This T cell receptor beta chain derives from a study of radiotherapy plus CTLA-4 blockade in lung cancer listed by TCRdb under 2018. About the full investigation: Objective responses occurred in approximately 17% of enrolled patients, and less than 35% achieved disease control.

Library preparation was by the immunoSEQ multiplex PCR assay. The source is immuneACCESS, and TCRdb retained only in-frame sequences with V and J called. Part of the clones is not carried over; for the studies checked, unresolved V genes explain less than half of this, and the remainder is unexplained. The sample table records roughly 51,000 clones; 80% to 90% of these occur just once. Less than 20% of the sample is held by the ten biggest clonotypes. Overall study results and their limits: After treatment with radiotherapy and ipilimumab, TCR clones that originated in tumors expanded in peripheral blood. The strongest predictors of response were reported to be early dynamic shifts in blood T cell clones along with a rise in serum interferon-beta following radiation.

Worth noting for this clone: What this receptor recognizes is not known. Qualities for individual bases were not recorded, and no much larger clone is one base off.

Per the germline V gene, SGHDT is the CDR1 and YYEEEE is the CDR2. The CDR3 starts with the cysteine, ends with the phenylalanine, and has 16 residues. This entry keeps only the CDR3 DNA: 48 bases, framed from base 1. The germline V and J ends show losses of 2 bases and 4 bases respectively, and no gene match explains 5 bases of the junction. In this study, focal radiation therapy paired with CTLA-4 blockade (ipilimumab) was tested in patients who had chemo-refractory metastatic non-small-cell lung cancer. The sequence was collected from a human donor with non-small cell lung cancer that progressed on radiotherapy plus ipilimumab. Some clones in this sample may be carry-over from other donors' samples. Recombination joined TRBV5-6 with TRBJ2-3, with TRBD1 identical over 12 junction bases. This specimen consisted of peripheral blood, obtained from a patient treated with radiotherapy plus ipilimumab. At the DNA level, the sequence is TGTGCCAGCAGCTTAACGGGACAGGGGGCGTCAGATACGCAGTATTTT. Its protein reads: CASSLTGQGASDTQYF.